Presented here are 8 T cell receptor beta chains from one specimen sequenced in a study of blood T cell repertoires in COVID-19. Sequenced by immunoSEQ multiplex PCR; TCRdb stores in-frame clones only, minus some. In the table there are about 23,000 clones, around 83% of which are singletons. The sample was peripheral blood. These receptors were taken from a man between 65 and 79 years old with acute or convalescent COVID-19.

This clone was picked up one time. V and J are TRBV4-1 and TRBJ2-7; D may be TRBD1 (6 bases). Trimming removed 2 bases at V and 4 bases at J, with 12 bases between. Per germline, CDR1 MGHRA and CDR2 YSYEKL. The CDR3 has 14 residues. The CDR3 is CASSQQQGSYEQYF. CDR3 nucleotide sequence: TGCGCCAGCAGCCAACAACAGGGTTCTTACGAGCAGTACTTC.

This clone was observed a handful of times. The rearrangement uses TRBV5-5 and TRBJ1-6; D is perhaps TRBD1 (5 bases). In germline, CDR1 is SGHKS, CDR2 YYEKEE (reference sequence). The CDR3 loop spans 15 amino acids. Trimming pared 2 bases from V and 6 bases from J, leaving 12 bases between. The CDR3 region is CASSFGAGGNSPLHF. The CDR3 coding sequence is TGTGCCAGCAGCTTTGGGGCGGGGGGTAATTCACCCCTCCACTTT.

The rearrangement joins TRBV5-1 to TRBJ2-5, with TRBD2 matching 10 bases. The V segment lost 4 bases and the J segment 4 bases; nucleotides outside the gene matches: 7. This CDR3 spans 15 amino acids. The germline gives CDR1 SGHRS, CDR2 YFSETQ. CDR3 region: CASSPNLAGVETQYF. CDR3 in DNA: TGCGCCAGCAGCCCTAACCTAGCGGGAGTAGAGACCCAGTACTTC. The full variable domain, rest sourced from reference TRBV5-1 and TRBJ2-5, is KAGVTQTPRYLIKTRGQQVTLSCSPISGHRSVSWYQQTPGQGLQFLFEYFSETQRNKGNFPGRFSGRQFSNSRSEMNVSTLELGDSALYLCASSPNLAGVETQYFGPGTRLLVL.

The V and J genes are TRBV3-1 (or the pseudogene TRBV3-2) and TRBJ1-5; 8 nucleotides line up with TRBD1. Looked up from germline, CDR1 is LGHDT and CDR2 is YNNKEL (reference sequence). Losses at the gene ends were 4 bases for V and 4 bases for J; bases not matched to a gene: 3. The CDR3 length is 14 residues. CDR3 residues: CASSPRQGNQPQHF. CDR3 nucleotide sequence: TGTGCCAGCAGCCCCAGACAGGGGAATCAGCCCCAGCATTTT.

The chain is built from TRBV18 and TRBJ1-3; perhaps TRBD1 as D (6 bases). This CDR3 has 16 residues. V shed 1 base and J shed 1 base, with 11 bases lying between them. The germline V gene encodes CDR1 KGHSH and CDR2 LQKENI. CDR3 protein: CASSPRTRGSGNTIYF. CDR3 DNA: TGTGCCAGCTCACCACGTACCAGGGGATCTGGAAACACCATATATTTT.

V and J are TRBV2 and TRBJ1-2; maybe TRBD1 (5 bases). V lost 1 base and J lost 1, with 7 bases in between. The CDR3 is 14 residues long. CDR1 and CDR2 (germline): SNHLY, FYNNEI. CDR3 sequence reads: CASSEGQGNYGYTF. The CDR3 DNA sequence: TGTGCCAGCAGTGAAGGGCAGGGTAACTATGGCTACACCTTC.

This clone has only one observation. J is TRBJ2-3 and V is TRBV4-3, with 7 bases identical to TRBD2. This CDR3 contains 13 residues. The germline CDR1 and CDR2 sequences are LGHNA and YSLEER. V dropped 0 bases and J dropped 14; count of bases not matched to a gene: 8. The CDR3 loop is CASSQEPGTNRYF. The CDR3 DNA follows: TGCGCCAGCAGCCAAGAGCCCGGGACTAACCGGTATTTT.

The genes are TRBV7-2 and TRBJ1-2, with a possible D match to TRBD1 (5 bases). Trimming stripped 6 bases from V and 2 bases from J, with 19 bases between. This CDR3 is 16 amino acids long. Looked up from germline, CDR1 is SGHTA and CDR2 is FQGNSA. CDR3 sequence: CASSQVNRRSNYGYTF. CDR3 nucleotides: TGTGCCAGCAGTCAAGTTAACAGGCGAAGCAACTATGGCTACACCTTC.